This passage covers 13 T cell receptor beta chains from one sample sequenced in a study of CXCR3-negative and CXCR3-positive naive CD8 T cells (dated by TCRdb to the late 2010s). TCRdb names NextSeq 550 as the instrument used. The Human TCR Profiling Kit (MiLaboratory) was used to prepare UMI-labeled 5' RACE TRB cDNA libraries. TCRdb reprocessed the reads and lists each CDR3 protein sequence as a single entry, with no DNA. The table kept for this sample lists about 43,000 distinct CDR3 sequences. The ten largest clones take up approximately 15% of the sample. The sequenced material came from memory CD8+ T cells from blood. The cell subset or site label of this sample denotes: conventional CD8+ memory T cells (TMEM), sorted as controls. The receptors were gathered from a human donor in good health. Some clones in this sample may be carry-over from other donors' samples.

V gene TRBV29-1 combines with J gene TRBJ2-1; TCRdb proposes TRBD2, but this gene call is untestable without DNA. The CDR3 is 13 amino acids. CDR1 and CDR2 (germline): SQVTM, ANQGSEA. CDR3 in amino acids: CSVEVPSDNEQFF.

Here the CDR3 reads CAIRQDNEQFF. The chain uses TRBV10-3 and TRBJ2-1; TCRdb's D gene call, TRBD1, goes unchecked for lack of DNA. CDR1 and CDR2 (germline): ENHRY, SYGVKD. This CDR3 region has 11 residues.

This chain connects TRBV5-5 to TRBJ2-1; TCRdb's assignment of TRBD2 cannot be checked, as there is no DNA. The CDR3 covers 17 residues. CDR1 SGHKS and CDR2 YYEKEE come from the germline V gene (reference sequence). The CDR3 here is CASSFGQAGLAGNEQFF.

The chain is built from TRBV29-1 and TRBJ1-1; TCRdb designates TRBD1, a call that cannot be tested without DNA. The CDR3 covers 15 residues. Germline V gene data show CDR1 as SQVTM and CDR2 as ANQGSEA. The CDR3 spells CSAFSWEGADTEAFF.

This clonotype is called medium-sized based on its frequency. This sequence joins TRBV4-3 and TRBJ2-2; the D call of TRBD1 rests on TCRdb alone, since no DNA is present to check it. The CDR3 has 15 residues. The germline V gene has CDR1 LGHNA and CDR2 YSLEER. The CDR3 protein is CASSQEEGASGELFF.

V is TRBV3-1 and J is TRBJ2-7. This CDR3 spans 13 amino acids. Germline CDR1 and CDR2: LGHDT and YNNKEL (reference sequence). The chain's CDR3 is CASSRGPPYEQYF.

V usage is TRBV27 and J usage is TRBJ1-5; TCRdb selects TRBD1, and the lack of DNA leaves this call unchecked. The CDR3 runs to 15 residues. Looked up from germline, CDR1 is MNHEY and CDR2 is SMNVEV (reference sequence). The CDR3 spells CASSLRGLGNQPQHF.

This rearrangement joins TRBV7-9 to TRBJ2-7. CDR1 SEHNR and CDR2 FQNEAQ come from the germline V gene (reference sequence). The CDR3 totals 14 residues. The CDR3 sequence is CASSLSTDTYEQYF.

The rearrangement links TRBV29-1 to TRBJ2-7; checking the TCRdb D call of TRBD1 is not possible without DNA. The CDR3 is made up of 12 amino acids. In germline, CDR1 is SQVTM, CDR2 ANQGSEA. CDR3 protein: CSVELGLYEQYF.

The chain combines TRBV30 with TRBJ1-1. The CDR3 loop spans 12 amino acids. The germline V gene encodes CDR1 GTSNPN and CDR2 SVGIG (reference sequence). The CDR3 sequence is CAWALPGLEAFF.

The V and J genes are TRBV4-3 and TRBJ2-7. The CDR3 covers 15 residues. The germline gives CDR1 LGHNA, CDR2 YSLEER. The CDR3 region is CASSQDTDNTYEQYF.

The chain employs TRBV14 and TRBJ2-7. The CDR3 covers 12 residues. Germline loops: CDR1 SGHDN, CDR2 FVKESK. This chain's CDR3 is CASSQELYEQYF.

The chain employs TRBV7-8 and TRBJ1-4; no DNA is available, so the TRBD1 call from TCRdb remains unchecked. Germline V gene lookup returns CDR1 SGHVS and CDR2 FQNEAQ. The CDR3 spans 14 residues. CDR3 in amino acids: CASSSQGADEKLFF.